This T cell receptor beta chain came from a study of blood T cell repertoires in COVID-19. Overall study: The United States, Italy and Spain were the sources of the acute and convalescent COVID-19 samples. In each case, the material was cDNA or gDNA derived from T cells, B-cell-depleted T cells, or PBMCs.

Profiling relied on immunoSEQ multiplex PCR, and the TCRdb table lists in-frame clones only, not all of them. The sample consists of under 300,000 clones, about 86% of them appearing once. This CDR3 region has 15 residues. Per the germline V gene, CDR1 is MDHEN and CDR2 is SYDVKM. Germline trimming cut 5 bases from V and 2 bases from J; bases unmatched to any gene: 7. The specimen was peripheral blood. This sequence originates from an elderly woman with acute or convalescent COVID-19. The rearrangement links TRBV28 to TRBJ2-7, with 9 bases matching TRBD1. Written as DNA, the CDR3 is TGTGCCAGCAGTCTACAGGGGGCAAAGACCTACGAGCAGTACTTC. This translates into CASSLQGAKTYEQYF.